Following are 8 T cell receptor beta chains from one sample sequenced in a study of blood T cell repertoires in COVID-19 (dated by TCRdb to 2019 to 2021). Libraries were built with the immunoSEQ multiplex PCR assay. TCRdb's version of the immuneACCESS table is confined to in-frame rearrangements and falls short of the full clone set. An unresolved V gene accounts for under half of the shortfall where checked; the remainder is of unknown origin. In this sample the table shows more than 9,500 clones, 55% to 85% of which occur a single time. 10% of the sample is in the top ten clones. The sequenced sample consisted of peripheral blood. The receptors originated from a man in his sixties with COVID-19, enrolled during active disease.

The chain couples TRBV27 to TRBJ2-1; 8 positions match TRBD2. The CDR3 is 16 amino acids. Germline-derived CDR1 and CDR2 are MNHEY and SMNVEV (reference sequence). V trimming: 3 bases; J trimming: 1 base; junction bases outside the gene matches: 5. The CDR3 spells CASSFSGGGSYNEQFF. As DNA, the CDR3 is TGTGCCAGCAGTTTCTCGGGAGGGGGGTCCTACAATGAGCAGTTCTTC.

The chain recombines TRBV6-1 with TRBJ2-4, with TRBD2 matching 7 bases. The CDR3 has 15 residues. V lost 0 bases to trimming and J lost 7 bases; unmatched junction nucleotides: 6. Per the germline V gene, CDR1 is MNHNS and CDR2 is SASEGT. The CDR3 sequence is CASSEAPGGGNIQYF. In DNA, the CDR3 is TGTGCCAGCAGTGAAGCGCCTGGGGGAGGGAACATTCAGTACTTC.

This clone occurred a few times. This chain connects TRBV6-5 to TRBJ1-5; 9 bases line up with TRBD1. Germline CDR1 and CDR2: MNHEY and SVGAGI. The J segment lost 0 bases and the V segment lost 6 bases, leaving 3 bases of the junction unmatched. This CDR3 region has 15 residues. The DNA for the CDR3 is TGTGCCAGCAGCGACAGGGGGTATAGCAATCAGCCCCAGCATTTT. Translating it yields CASSDRGYSNQPQHF.

The CDR3: CASSPQPGADQETQYF. The CDR3 nucleotides read TGCGCCAGCAGCCCCCAGCCCGGAGCGGACCAAGAGACCCAGTACTTC. The chain couples TRBV4-1 to TRBJ2-5; a possible D gene is TRBD2 (5 bases). Trimming took 4 bases from V and 0 from J, leaving 15 bases between them. Germline assignment: CDR1 MGHRA and CDR2 YSYEKL. The CDR3 is 16 residues long.

The chain uses TRBV5-5 and TRBJ2-7, with D possibly matching TRBD1 (6 bases). V dropped 0 bases and J dropped 3 bases, with 10 bases sitting between them. The CDR3 loop spans 14 amino acids. Per the germline V gene, CDR1 is SGHKS and CDR2 is YYEKEE (reference sequence). The CDR3 region is CASSLGGQYYEQYV. Here the CDR3 DNA reads TGTGCCAGCAGCTTGGGAGGACAGTACTACGAGCAGTACGTC.

In DNA, the CDR3 is TGCGCCAGCAGCTTCTTCGACAGGGCCGGGGAGCTGTTTTTT. Amino acid sequence: CASSFFDRAGELFF. This chain links TRBV5-1 with TRBJ2-2, with 7 bases that match TRBD1. V gave up 2 bases and J gave up 6 bases; unmatched junction bases: 4. From germline, CDR1 is SGHRS and CDR2 YFSETQ. The CDR3 runs 14 residues.

The rearrangement links TRBV12-5 to TRBJ2-2, with a possible D match to TRBD2 (5 bases). Trimming took off 1 base at V and 5 bases at J, with 14 bases between the two ends. The CDR3 is 16 amino acids. CDR1 is LGHNT and CDR2 is FRNRAP in the germline V gene. CDR3 residues: CASGLGPGRGTGELFF. The CDR3 nucleotides are TGTGCTAGTGGTTTGGGACCGGGCCGGGGTACCGGGGAGCTGTTTTTT.

The chain links TRBV29-1 to TRBJ1-2; TRBD1 matches 10 bases. The V gene's germline CDR1 is SQVTM and CDR2 ANQGSEA. The length of the CDR3 is 13 residues. The junction had 7 bases not matched to a gene; V was cut back by 5 bases and J by 7 bases. CDR3 sequence reads: CSVRQGARGGYTF. CDR3 sequence (DNA): TGCAGCGTTAGACAGGGGGCCAGAGGTGGCTACACCTTC.